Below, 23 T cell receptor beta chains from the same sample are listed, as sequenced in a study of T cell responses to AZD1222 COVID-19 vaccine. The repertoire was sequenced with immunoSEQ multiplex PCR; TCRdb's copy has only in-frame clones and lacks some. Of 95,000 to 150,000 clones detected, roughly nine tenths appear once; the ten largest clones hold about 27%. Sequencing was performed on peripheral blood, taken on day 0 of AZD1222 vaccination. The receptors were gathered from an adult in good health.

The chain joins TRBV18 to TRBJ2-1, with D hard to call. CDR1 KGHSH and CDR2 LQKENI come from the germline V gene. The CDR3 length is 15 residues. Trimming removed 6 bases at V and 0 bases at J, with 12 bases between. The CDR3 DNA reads TGTGCCAGCTCCCGCAGTTTGAGCTCCTACAATGAGCAGTTCTTC. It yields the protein CASSRSLSSYNEQFF. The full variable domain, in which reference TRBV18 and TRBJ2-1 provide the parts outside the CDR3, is NAGVMQNPRHLVRRRGQEARLRCSPMKGHSHVYWYRQLPEEGLKFMVYLQKENIIDESGMPKERFSAEFPKEGPSILRIQQVVRGDSAAYFCASSRSLSSYNEQFFGPGTRLTVL.

CDR3 nucleotide sequence: TGTGCCAGCAGCTCGGGACTAGCGGGATTAACCGGGGAGCTGTTTTTT. It codes for CASSSGLAGLTGELFF. The chain has TRBV11-1 and TRBJ2-2; 13 bases line up with TRBD2. The CDR3 is made up of 16 amino acids. Unmatched junction bases numbered 4, after V lost 4 bases and J lost 5 bases. Germline CDR1 SGHAT, CDR2 FQDESV (reference sequence).

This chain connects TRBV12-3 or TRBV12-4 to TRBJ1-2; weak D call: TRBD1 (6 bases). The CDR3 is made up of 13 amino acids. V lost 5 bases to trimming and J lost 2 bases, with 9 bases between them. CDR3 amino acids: CASSVTGNYGYTF. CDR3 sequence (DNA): TGTGCCAGCAGTGTCACAGGGAACTATGGCTACACCTTC.

The CDR3 sequence is CSVGPGQKDGYTF. CDR3 in DNA: TGCAGCGTTGGCCCGGGACAGAAGGATGGCTACACCTTC. This sequence joins TRBV29-1 and TRBJ1-2; 7 bases are shared with TRBD1. The CDR3 has 13 amino acids. Germline-derived CDR1 and CDR2 are SQVTM and ANQGSEA. The J segment lost 6 bases and the V segment lost 4 bases, leaving 8 bases of the junction unmatched.

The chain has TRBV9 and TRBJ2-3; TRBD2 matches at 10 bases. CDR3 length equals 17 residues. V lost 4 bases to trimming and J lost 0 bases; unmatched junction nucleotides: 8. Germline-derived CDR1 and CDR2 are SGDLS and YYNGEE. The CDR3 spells CASSPRTSGTSTDTQYF. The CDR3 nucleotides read TGTGCCAGCAGCCCAAGGACTAGCGGCACTAGCACAGATACGCAGTATTTT.

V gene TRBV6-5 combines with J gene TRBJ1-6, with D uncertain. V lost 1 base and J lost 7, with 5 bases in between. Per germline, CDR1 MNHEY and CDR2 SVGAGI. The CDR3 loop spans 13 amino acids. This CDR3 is CASSYLFNSPLHF. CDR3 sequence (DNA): TGTGCCAGCAGTTACTTGTTCAATTCACCCCTCCACTTT.

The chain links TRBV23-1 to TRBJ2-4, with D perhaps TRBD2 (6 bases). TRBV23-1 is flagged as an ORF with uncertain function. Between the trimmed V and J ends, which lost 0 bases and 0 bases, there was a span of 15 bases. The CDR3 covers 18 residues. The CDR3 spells CASSQSGRETPAKNIQYF. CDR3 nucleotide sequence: TGCGCCAGCAGTCAATCGGGACGGGAGACTCCAGCCAAAAACATTCAGTACTTC.

The CDR3 loop is CASSLGQHEAFF. The CDR3 DNA reads TGTGCCAGCAGTTTAGGACAGCATGAAGCTTTCTTT. The chain links TRBV12-3 or TRBV12-4 to TRBJ1-1; D is perhaps TRBD1 (5 bases). Deletions cut 1 base from V and 7 bases from J, with 7 bases between. The CDR3 length is 12 residues.

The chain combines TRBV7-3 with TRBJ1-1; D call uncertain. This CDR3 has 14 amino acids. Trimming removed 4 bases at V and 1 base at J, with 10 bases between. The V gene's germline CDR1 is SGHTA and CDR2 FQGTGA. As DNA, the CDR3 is TGTGCCAGCAGCTCTTCGGACGGGAACACTGAAGCTTTCTTT. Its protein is CASSSSDGNTEAFF.

As DNA, the CDR3 is TGTGCCAGCAGTTACGGCGGACGCGGTCAGCCCCAGCATTTT. It specifies CASSYGGRGQPQHF. V and J are TRBV6-5 and TRBJ1-5; D ambiguous. CDR1 MNHEY and CDR2 SVGAGI come from the germline V gene. Trimming shortened V by 2 bases and J by 6 bases, and 11 bases separated the two germline ends. The CDR3 sequence is 14 residues long.

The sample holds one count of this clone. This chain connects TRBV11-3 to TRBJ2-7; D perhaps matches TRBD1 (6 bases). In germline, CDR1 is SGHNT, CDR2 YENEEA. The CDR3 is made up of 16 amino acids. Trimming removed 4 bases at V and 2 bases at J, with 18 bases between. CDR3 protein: CASSYRTGTPPYEQYF. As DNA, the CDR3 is TGTGCCAGCAGCTACCGAACCGGGACACCTCCCTACGAGCAGTACTTC.

The CDR3 loop is CASSIKGNSNQPQHF. The CDR3, as DNA: TGTGCCAGTAGTATCAAGGGGAATAGCAATCAGCCCCAGCATTTT. The chain uses TRBV19 and TRBJ1-5; possible D gene TRBD1, 5 bases. This CDR3 region has 15 residues. V was cut by 3 bases and J by 0 bases, with 9 bases left in between. The germline gives CDR1 LNHDA, CDR2 SQIVND (reference sequence).

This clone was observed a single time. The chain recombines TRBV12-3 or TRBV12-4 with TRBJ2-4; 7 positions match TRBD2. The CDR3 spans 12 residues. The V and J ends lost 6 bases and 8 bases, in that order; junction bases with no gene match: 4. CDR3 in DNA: TGTGCCAGCAGCCTAAGCGGGGACATTCAGTACTTC. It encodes CASSLSGDIQYF.

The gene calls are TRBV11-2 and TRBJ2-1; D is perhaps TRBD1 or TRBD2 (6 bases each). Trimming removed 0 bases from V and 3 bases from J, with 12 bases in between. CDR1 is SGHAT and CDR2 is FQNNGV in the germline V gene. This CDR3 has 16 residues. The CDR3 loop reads CASSLERGARYNEQFF. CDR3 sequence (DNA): TGTGCCAGCAGCTTAGAGAGGGGGGCCCGCTACAATGAGCAGTTCTTC.

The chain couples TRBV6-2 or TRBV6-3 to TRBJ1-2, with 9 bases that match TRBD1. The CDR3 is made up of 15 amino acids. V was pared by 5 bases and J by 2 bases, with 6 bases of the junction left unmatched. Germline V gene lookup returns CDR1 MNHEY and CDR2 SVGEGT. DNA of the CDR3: TGTGCCAGCAGTGCAACCGGGACAGGGAACTATGGCTACACCTTC. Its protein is CASSATGTGNYGYTF.

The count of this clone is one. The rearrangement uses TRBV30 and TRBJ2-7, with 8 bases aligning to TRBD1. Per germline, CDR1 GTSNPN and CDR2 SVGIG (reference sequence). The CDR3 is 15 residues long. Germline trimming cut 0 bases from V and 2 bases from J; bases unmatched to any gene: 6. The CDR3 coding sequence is TGTGCCTGGAGTGTACCAGGACAGGGAACCTACGAGCAGTACTTC. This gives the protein CAWSVPGQGTYEQYF.

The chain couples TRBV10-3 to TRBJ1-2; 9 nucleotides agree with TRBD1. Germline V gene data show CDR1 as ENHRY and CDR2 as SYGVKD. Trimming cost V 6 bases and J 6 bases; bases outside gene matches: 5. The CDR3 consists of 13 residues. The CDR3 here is CAISGGQGHGYTF. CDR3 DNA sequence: TGTGCCATCAGCGGGGGACAGGGTCATGGCTACACCTTC.

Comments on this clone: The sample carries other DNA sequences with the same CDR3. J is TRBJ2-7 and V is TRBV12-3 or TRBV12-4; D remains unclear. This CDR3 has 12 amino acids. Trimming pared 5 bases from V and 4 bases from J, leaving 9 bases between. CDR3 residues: CASSPTPYEQYF. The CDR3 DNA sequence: TGTGCCAGCAGTCCCACCCCTTACGAGCAGTACTTC.

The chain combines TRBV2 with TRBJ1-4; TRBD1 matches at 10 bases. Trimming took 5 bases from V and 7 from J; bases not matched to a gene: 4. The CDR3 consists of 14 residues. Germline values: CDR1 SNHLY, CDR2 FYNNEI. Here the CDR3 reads CASSWTGGIEKLFF. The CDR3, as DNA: TGTGCCAGCAGTTGGACAGGGGGAATTGAAAAACTGTTTTTT.

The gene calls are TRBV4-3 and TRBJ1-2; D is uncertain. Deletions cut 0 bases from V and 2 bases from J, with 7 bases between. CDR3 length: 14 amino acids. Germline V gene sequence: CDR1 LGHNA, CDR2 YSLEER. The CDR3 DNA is TGCGCCAGCAGCCAAGATTCGGGAAACTATGGCTACACCTTC. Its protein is CASSQDSGNYGYTF.

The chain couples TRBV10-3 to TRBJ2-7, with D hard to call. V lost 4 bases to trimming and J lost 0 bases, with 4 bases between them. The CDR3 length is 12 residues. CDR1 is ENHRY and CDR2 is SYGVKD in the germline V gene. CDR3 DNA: TGTGCCATCAGTGGGAGCTCCTACGAGCAGTACTTC. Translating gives CAISGSSYEQYF.

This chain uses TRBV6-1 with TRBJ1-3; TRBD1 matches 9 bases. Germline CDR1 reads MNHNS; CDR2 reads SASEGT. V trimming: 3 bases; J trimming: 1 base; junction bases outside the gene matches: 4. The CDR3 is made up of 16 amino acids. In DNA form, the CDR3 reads TGTGCCAGCAGTGAGACAGGGGGTAGGTCTGGAAACACCATATATTTT. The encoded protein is CASSETGGRSGNTIYF.

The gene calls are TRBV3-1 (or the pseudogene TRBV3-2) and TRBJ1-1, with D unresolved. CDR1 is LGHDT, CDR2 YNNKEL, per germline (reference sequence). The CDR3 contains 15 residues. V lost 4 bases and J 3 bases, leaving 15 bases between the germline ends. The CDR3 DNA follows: TGTGCCAGCAGCCTCGGCCCGGATTCCTACACTGAAGCTTTCTTT. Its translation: CASSLGPDSYTEAFF.